Each of the 29 T cell receptor beta chains below was sequenced from the same sample in a study of blood T cell repertoires in COVID-19. TCRdb's copy holds only in-frame clones and misses some; the assay was immunoSEQ multiplex PCR. Among under 150,000 clones, roughly 88% were seen once, and the ten largest hold 8%. Material: peripheral blood. The receptors shown here come from a woman in her sixties with COVID-19, enrolled during active disease.

The count of this clone is one. The chain recombines TRBV6-5 with TRBJ2-7, with 7 bases aligning to TRBD1. After removal of 6 bases from V and 0 bases from J, the junction contained 5 bases not matched to a gene. Germline CDR1 MNHEY, CDR2 SVGAGI. The CDR3 length is 14 residues. This CDR3 reads CASRRQGTSYEQYF. The CDR3 bases are TGTGCCAGCAGGCGACAGGGAACCTCCTACGAGCAGTACTTC.

The J gene is TRBJ2-3, the V gene TRBV7-8; TRBD1 matches at 7 bases. Germline V CDR1 and CDR2: SGHVS, FQNEAQ. The length of the CDR3 is 16 residues. J lost 2 bases, V lost 5 bases, and 10 bases had no gene match. The CDR3 DNA follows: TGTGCCAGCAGCCCGTCCTGGGACAGAAACACAGATACGCAGTATTTT. Protein product: CASSPSWDRNTDTQYF.

The chain carries TRBV7-2 and TRBJ2-7, with 8 nucleotides matching TRBD1. CDR1 SGHTA and CDR2 FQGNSA come from the germline V gene. Trimming took 5 bases from V and 1 from J; bases not matched to a gene: 7. CDR3 length equals 15 residues. The CDR3 region has the DNA TGTGCCAGCAGCACCCGCGGGACAGGTTCCTACGAGCAGTACTTC. This sequence encodes CASSTRGTGSYEQYF.

The V gene is TRBV9, the J gene TRBJ2-7; D possibly corresponds to TRBD2 (5 bases). V was clipped by 0 bases and J by 0 bases, with 13 bases between them. Per the germline V gene, CDR1 is SGDLS and CDR2 is YYNGEE. The CDR3 sequence is 16 residues long. CDR3 bases: TGTGCCAGCAGCGTAGGGTGGCTAGCAGGCTCCTACGAGCAGTACTTC. Encoded protein: CASSVGWLAGSYEQYF.

This rearrangement joins TRBV18 to TRBJ2-1; 10 bases line up with TRBD2. CDR1 is KGHSH, CDR2 LQKENI, per germline. Germline trimming cut 4 bases from V and 7 bases from J; bases unmatched to any gene: 4. The CDR3 is 14 residues long. CDR3 nucleotides: TGTGCCAGCTCACAGCTAGCGGGGGATAATGAGCAGTTCTTC. Its translation is CASSQLAGDNEQFF.

The chain combines TRBV11-2 with TRBJ2-7; 8 positions match TRBD2. In germline, CDR1 is SGHAT, CDR2 FQNNGV. The junction had 7 bases not matched to a gene; V was cut back by 6 bases and J by 0 bases. The CDR3 sequence is 15 residues long. The CDR3: CASRLSGAHSYEQYF. The DNA of the CDR3 is TGTGCCAGCAGACTTAGCGGGGCTCACTCCTACGAGCAGTACTTC.

The chain carries TRBV18 and TRBJ2-3, with a tentative D call TRBD1 (5 bases). V was pared by 0 bases and J by 7 bases, with 8 bases between. Germline V gene sequence: CDR1 KGHSH, CDR2 LQKENI. The CDR3 totals 13 residues. The CDR3 region is CASSPPGPNTQYF. The CDR3 DNA reads as TGTGCCAGCTCACCACCGGGGCCAAATACGCAGTATTTT.

The V gene is TRBV7-9, the J gene TRBJ2-3; 10 bases match TRBD2. Germline V gene data show CDR1 as SEHNR and CDR2 as FQNEAQ (reference sequence). Losses at the gene ends were 1 base for V and 4 bases for J; bases not matched to a gene: 2. This CDR3 contains 15 residues. CDR3 sequence: CASSLVLAGSDTQYF. DNA for the CDR3: TGTGCCAGCAGCTTAGTACTAGCGGGGTCAGATACGCAGTATTTT. The full variable domain, in which reference TRBV7-9 and TRBJ2-3 provide the parts outside the CDR3, is DTGVSQNPRHKITKRGQNVTFRCDPISEHNRLYWYRQTLGQGPEFLTYFQNEAQLEKSRLLSDRFSAERPKGSFSTLEIQRTEQGDSAMYLCASSLVLAGSDTQYFGPGTRLTVL.

V and J are TRBV7-2 and TRBJ2-5; 8 positions match TRBD1. V lost 5 bases, J lost 2 bases, and 10 bases stayed unmatched. The CDR3 contains 16 residues. Germline CDR1 and CDR2: SGHTA and FQGNSA. CDR3 sequence (DNA): TGTGCCAGCAGCGCCAGCAGGGGGCGCGGGCAAGAGACCCAGTACTTC. It is translated as CASSASRGRGQETQYF. The full variable domain, rest sourced from reference TRBV7-2 and TRBJ2-5, is GAGVSQSPSNKVTEKGKDVELRCDPISGHTALYWYRQSLGQGLEFLIYFQGNSAPDKSGLPSDRFSAERTGGSVSTLTIQRTQQEDSAVYLCASSASRGRGQETQYFGPGTRLLVL.

This clone was recorded once. The V call is TRBV2, the J call TRBJ1-1; 7 bases align to TRBD1. The CDR3 is 14 amino acids. The trim removed 4 bases at V and 1 base at J, leaving 3 bases unmatched. Germline V CDR1 and CDR2: SNHLY, FYNNEI. The CDR3 loop reads CASSAGGSNTEAFF. CDR3 bases: TGTGCCAGCAGTGCAGGGGGATCGAACACTGAAGCTTTCTTT.

This chain connects TRBV5-4 to TRBJ2-4, with 8 bases aligning to TRBD1. The V gene end was trimmed by 4 bases and the J gene end by 0 bases; junction bases not matched to a gene: 15. The CDR3 has 19 amino acids. CDR1 SGHNT and CDR2 YYREEE come from the germline V gene (reference sequence). Here the CDR3 DNA reads TGTGCCAGCAGCCCAACTGCAGGCAGGGGGCTGATAGCCAAAAACATTCAGTACTTC. It codes for CASSPTAGRGLIAKNIQYF.

The rearrangement links TRBV27 to TRBJ1-6; TRBD1 is a possible D gene (6 bases). The CDR3 covers 14 residues. Germline CDR1 reads MNHEY; CDR2 reads SMNVEV (reference sequence). The V gene lost 3 bases and the J gene lost 7 bases, with 10 bases spanning the gap. The CDR3 DNA sequence: TGTGCCAGCAGTTTCCCAGGGGAGAATTCACCCCTCCACTTT. It codes for CASSFPGENSPLHF.

This chain connects TRBV6-5 to TRBJ2-7; the D gene is possibly TRBD2 (7 bases). With 7 bases removed from V and 6 bases from J, the gap between germline ends came to 16 bases. This CDR3 contains 13 residues. CDR1 is MNHEY, CDR2 SVGAGI, per germline. For the CDR3, the DNA is TGTGCCAGCACCCCAGACGGGGGGCCCGAGCAGTACTTC. Encoded protein: CASTPDGGPEQYF.

The chain joins TRBV29-1 to TRBJ2-1; D is perhaps TRBD1 (6 bases). The germline CDR1 and CDR2 sequences are SQVTM and ANQGSEA. Trimming cost V 4 bases and J 4 bases, with 14 bases left between them. CDR3 length: 14 residues. CDR3 bases: TGCAGCGTTGGAAGGGGGATGGCGTACAATGAGCAGTTCTTC. Residues: CSVGRGMAYNEQFF.

The chain recombines TRBV11-2 with TRBJ1-2, with 7 bases lining up with TRBD1. V trimming: 5 bases; J trimming: 5 bases; junction bases outside the gene matches: 5. Germline CDR1 and CDR2: SGHAT and FQNNGV. This CDR3 spans 13 amino acids. CDR3: CASSLGQDYGYTF. CDR3 DNA: TGTGCCAGCAGCCTAGGACAGGATTATGGCTACACCTTC.

The sample holds a few counts of this clone. The chain carries TRBV11-2 and TRBJ1-3, with D hard to call. Germline V lookup: CDR1 SGHAT, CDR2 FQNNGV. The CDR3 is 16 amino acids. V lost 2 bases and J 1 base, leaving 12 bases between the germline ends. CDR3 coding DNA: TGTGCCAGCAGCTTACAAATCCGGGGATCTGGAAACACCATATATTTT. Amino acids: CASSLQIRGSGNTIYF.

This sequence joins TRBV3-1 (or the pseudogene TRBV3-2) and TRBJ2-3; 7 nucleotides align to TRBD2. Germline trimming cut 0 bases from V and 1 base from J; bases unmatched to any gene: 13. The CDR3 totals 19 residues. Germline lookup yields CDR1 LGHDT and CDR2 YNNKEL (reference sequence). CDR3 nucleotide sequence: TGTGCCAGCAGCCAAGATAGGAGAGGAGCGGGGTTGCGCACAGATACGCAGTATTTT. Its protein product is CASSQDRRGAGLRTDTQYF.

The rearrangement joins TRBV3-1 (or the pseudogene TRBV3-2) to TRBJ2-5; the D gene is possibly TRBD1 (5 bases). The CDR3 covers 15 residues. The V gene lost 2 bases and the J gene lost 5 bases, with 15 bases spanning the gap. Germline CDR1 LGHDT, CDR2 YNNKEL (reference sequence). The CDR3 is CASSQMYRYGETQYF. CDR3 DNA sequence: TGTGCCAGCAGCCAAATGTACAGGTACGGGGAGACCCAGTACTTC.

This CDR3 is CASRLADSTDTQYF. In nucleotides, the CDR3 is TGTGCCAGCAGACTAGCGGACAGCACAGATACGCAGTATTTT. This chain links TRBV19 with TRBJ2-3; 9 positions match TRBD2. Germline CDR1 is LNHDA and CDR2 is SQIVND (reference sequence). The CDR3 length is 14 residues. V shed 9 bases, J shed 0 bases, and the junction held 4 bases outside the gene matches.

V is TRBV19 and J is TRBJ2-3, with a tentative D call TRBD2 (7 bases). Germline V gene sequence: CDR1 LNHDA, CDR2 SQIVND (reference sequence). The CDR3 loop spans 15 amino acids. V gave up 3 bases and J gave up 4 bases, with 14 bases separating them. CDR3 sequence reads: CASSIAGAGADTQYF. The CDR3 region has the DNA TGTGCCAGTAGTATTGCGGGGGCTGGAGCAGATACGCAGTATTTT.

This clone came up once. The chain carries TRBV27 and TRBJ2-7, with 14 bases that match TRBD2. After removal of 2 bases from V and 0 bases from J, the junction contained 0 bases not matched to a gene. The CDR3 loop spans 16 amino acids. The germline CDR1 and CDR2 sequences are MNHEY and SMNVEV (reference sequence). CDR3 amino acids: CASSLGTSGSSYEQYF. The CDR3 bases are TGTGCCAGCAGTTTAGGGACTAGCGGGAGCTCCTACGAGCAGTACTTC.

The V gene is TRBV18, the J gene TRBJ2-1; 10 nucleotides line up with TRBD1. From germline, CDR1 is KGHSH and CDR2 LQKENI. Trimming removed 3 bases from V and 2 bases from J; junction bases left unmatched: 4. This CDR3 has 16 amino acids. The CDR3, as DNA: TGTGCCAGCTCACCCTCCGGGACAGGGGCCTACAATGAGCAGTTCTTC. Encoded protein: CASSPSGTGAYNEQFF.

This chain uses TRBV6-5 with TRBJ1-6; D may be TRBD1 (5 bases). The CDR3 loop spans 14 amino acids. The germline CDR1 and CDR2 sequences are MNHEY and SVGAGI. V gave up 6 bases and J gave up 10 bases, with 16 bases separating them. CDR3 sequence: CASSIWGVGSPLHF. The CDR3, as DNA: TGTGCCAGCAGCATCTGGGGGGTAGGCTCACCCCTCCACTTT.

V gene TRBV5-1 combines with J gene TRBJ1-1; D remains ambiguous. The CDR3 runs 16 residues. Trimming took off 1 base at V and 1 base at J, with 14 bases between the two ends. Germline CDR1 SGHRS, CDR2 YFSETQ. In DNA form, the CDR3 reads TGCGCCAGCAGCTTGTCTTCTAGGGAGGGGAACACTGAAGCTTTCTTT. Residues: CASSLSSREGNTEAFF.

V is TRBV2 and J is TRBJ1-5; tentative D call: TRBD1 (5 bases). Germline V gives CDR1 SNHLY, CDR2 FYNNEI. The CDR3 runs to 13 residues. V was shortened by 7 bases and J by 7 bases, with 14 bases between the two germline ends. The CDR3 region has the DNA TGTGCCAGCATGGATCAGGGATCCCAGCCCCAGCATTTT. It is translated as CASMDQGSQPQHF.

This sequence joins TRBV19 and TRBJ1-5; 7 bases line up with TRBD1. This CDR3 has 15 amino acids. Germline V lookup: CDR1 LNHDA, CDR2 SQIVND (reference sequence). V was clipped by 4 bases and J by 6 bases; unmatched bases: 9. The CDR3 coding sequence is TGTGCCAGTAGTACCGGGACAGATCGGAGTCAGCCCCAGCATTTT. This encodes CASSTGTDRSQPQHF. Looking up the rest from reference TRBV19 and TRBJ1-5 gives the full variable domain: DGGITQSPKYLFRKEGQNVTLSCEQNLNHDAMYWYRQDPGQGLRLIYYSQIVNDFQKGDIAEGYSVSREKKESFPLTVTSAQKNPTAFYLCASSTGTDRSQPQHFGDGTRLSIL.

The count of this clone is one. The V and J genes are TRBV6-4 and TRBJ1-1; D possibly corresponds to TRBD1 (6 bases). The CDR3 extends over 14 amino acids. Germline V lookup: CDR1 MRHNA, CDR2 SNTAGT. With 6 bases removed from V and 4 bases from J, the gap between germline ends came to 15 bases. The CDR3 nucleotides are TGTGCCAGCAGCGCAGGGGATGCGGGCACTGAAGCTTTCTTT. It translates to CASSAGDAGTEAFF.

The CDR3 DNA follows: TGTGCCAGCAGACGGACAGTGGATTTTTCCTACAATGAGCAGTTCTTC. It specifies CASRRTVDFSYNEQFF. This chain connects TRBV7-6 to TRBJ2-1; TRBD1 might be the D (6 bases). Between the trimmed V and J ends, which lost 6 bases and 1 base, there was a span of 16 bases. This CDR3 region has 16 residues. Germline-derived CDR1 and CDR2 are SGHVS and FNYEAQ.

The J gene is TRBJ1-6, the V gene TRBV7-9; D remains ambiguous. V was clipped by 2 bases and J by 5 bases, with 13 bases between them. From germline, CDR1 is SEHNR and CDR2 FQNEAQ (reference sequence). The CDR3 loop spans 16 amino acids. The chain's CDR3 is CASSLSGVTDNSPLHF. CDR3 in DNA: TGTGCCAGCAGCTTATCCGGGGTAACAGATAATTCACCCCTCCACTTT.